The rows below give T cell receptor beta chains drawn from one sample of a study of T cells in Graves' hyperthyroidism and ophthalmopathy. TCRdb re-derived calls from the multiplex PCR reads in MiXCR, one entry per CDR3 protein. The repertoire holds around 300,000 distinct CDR3 sequences, with approximately 14% as singletons. Sequencing was performed on blood. These receptor sequences come from a middle-aged woman with Graves' hyperthyroidism. CDR3s include the opening cysteine and the closing phenylalanine or tryptophan. D genes are given only for firm matches. Clone sizes are given selectively: once, few, many, or a class where the clone is expanded.

>TRBJ1-1|TRBV12-3/TRBV12-4|many|-
CASSYSRRTEAFF
TGTGCCAGCAGTTATTCCAGGAGGACTGAAGCTTTCTTT
>TRBJ2-7|TRBV12-3/TRBV12-4|many|TRBD1
CASSSGGYDEQYF
TGTGCCAGCAGTTCAGGGGGCTACGACGAGCAGTACTTC
>TRBJ1-1|TRBV2|-|TRBD1
CASRQGTGGTEAFF
TGTGCCAGCAGACAGGGGACAGGCGGCACTGAAGCTTTCTTT
>TRBJ1-1|TRBV7-3|-|-
CASSKTGLNTEAFF
TGTGCCAGCAGCAAAACAGGCCTGAACACTGAAGCTTTCTTT
>TRBJ2-1|TRBV15|many|-
CATSRDRRGEQFF
TGTGCCACCAGCAGAGATAGAAGGGGTGAGCAGTTCTTC
>TRBJ2-3|TRBV7-7|many|TRBD1
CASSTGTGSTDTQYF
TGTGCTAGCAGCACCGGGACAGGGAGCACAGATACGCAGTATTTT
>TRBJ2-2|TRBV7-2|many|-
CASSPAAPNTGELFF
TGTGCCAGCAGCCCGGCAGCCCCCAACACCGGGGAGCTGTTTTTT
>TRBJ1-5|TRBV7-2|many|TRBD1
CASSSRDLQGAPQPQHF
TGTGCCAGCAGCTCTCGCGACTTACAGGGGGCCCCTCAGCCCCAGCATTTT
>TRBJ2-5|TRBV18|-|-
CVSSPDYGETQYF
TGTGTCAGCTCACCAGACTACGGGGAGACCCAGTACTTC
>TRBJ2-7|TRBV5-6|few|TRBD2
CASSPGLAGGHSEQYF
TGTGCCAGCAGCCCCGGACTAGCGGGGGGTCATAGCGAGCAGTACTTC
>TRBJ1-2|TRBV30|many|-
CAWRGAGYGYTF
TGTGCCTGGAGAGGGGCGGGCTATGGCTACACCTTC
>TRBJ1-4|TRBV28|many|-
CASSPGGEEKLFF
TGTGCCAGCAGCCCGGGGGGGGAAGAAAAACTGTTTTTT
>TRBJ1-5|TRBV5-6|many|-
CASSLFWEINQPQHF
TGTGCCAGCAGCTTGTTTTGGGAAATCAATCAGCCCCAGCATTTT
>TRBJ2-5|TRBV15|few|-
CATSIKRGYQEAQYF
TGTGCCACCAGCATCAAGAGGGGGTACCAAGAGGCCCAGTACTTC
>TRBJ2-3|TRBV7-8|-|TRBD2
CASSWGTSGSGADTQYF
TGTGCCAGCAGCTGGGGGACTAGCGGGAGCGGAGCAGATACGCAGTATTTT
>TRBJ2-4|TRBV18|-|-
CASSPGGLDIQYF
TGTGCCAGCTCACCAGGGGGTTTGGACATTCAGTACTTC
>TRBJ1-2|TRBV20-1|few|-
CSARVAGAYGYTF
TGCAGTGCTAGAGTGGCGGGGGCCTATGGCTACACCTTC
>TRBJ1-1|TRBV19|-|-
CASSMRGRTEAFF
TGTGCCAGTAGTATGAGGGGTAGAACTGAAGCTTTCTTT
>TRBJ1-2|TRBV7-2|many|TRBD1
CASSPRGGYYGYTF
TGTGCCAGCAGCCCCCGAGGGGGCTACTATGGCTACACCTTC
>TRBJ2-5|TRBV5-4|many|-
CASSWGQETQYF
TGTGCCAGCAGCTGGGGCCAAGAGACCCAGTACTTC
>TRBJ2-3|TRBV11-3|few|TRBD2
CASSRTSGSITDTQYF
TGTGCCAGCAGCCGGACTAGCGGGAGCATCACAGATACGCAGTATTTT
>TRBJ2-1|TRBV20-1|many|-
CSATIVGEQFF
TGCAGTGCTACTATAGTAGGCGAGCAGTTCTTC
>TRBJ2-7|TRBV29-1|many|-
CSVEEGGSYEQYF
TGCAGCGTTGAAGAAGGGGGAAGCTACGAGCAGTACTTC
>TRBJ1-1|TRBV5-1|many|-
CASSLALNTEAFF
TGTGCCAGCAGCTTAGCCTTGAACACTGAAGCTTTCTTT
>TRBJ2-7|TRBV7-3|-|TRBD2
CASAGLAGGEQYF
TGTGCCAGCGCTGGACTAGCGGGGGGGGAGCAGTACTTC
>TRBJ2-6|TRBV7-2|few|TRBD2
CASSLLAASGANVLTF
TGTGCCAGCAGTTTGCTAGCGGCCTCTGGGGCCAACGTCCTGACTTTC
>TRBJ1-2|TRBV11-3|-|-
CASSQGSVGGYTF
TGTGCCAGCAGCCAAGGGTCAGTGGGTGGCTACACCTTC
>TRBJ1-4|TRBV19|few|-
CGRATNEKLFF
TGTGGCAGGGCAACTAATGAAAAACTGTTTTTT
>TRBJ2-1|TRBV14|few|TRBD2
CASSQDRPGLAHNEQFF
TGTGCCAGCAGCCAAGATCGGCCGGGACTAGCGCACAATGAGCAGTTCTTC
>TRBJ2-2|TRBV11-2|-|-
CASSLIGGNWAANTGELFF
TGTGCCAGCAGCTTAATCGGGGGCAACTGGGCCGCGAACACCGGGGAGCTGTTTTTT
>TRBJ2-3|TRBV5-6|few|TRBD2
CASRRTSGRTDTQYF
TGTGCCAGCAGGCGGACTAGCGGAAGAACAGATACGCAGTATTTT
>TRBJ1-2|TRBV4-2|few|-
CASSRSPQVERYTF
TGTGCCAGCAGCCGATCTCCCCAGGTGGAGCGCTACACCTTC
>TRBJ2-2|TRBV27|many|TRBD1
CASSFDRGNTGELFF
TGTGCCAGCAGTTTCGACAGGGGGAACACCGGGGAGCTGTTTTTT
>TRBJ2-1|TRBV24-1|many|-
CATSDPGLFNEQFF
TGTGCCACCAGTGACCCCGGACTGTTCAATGAGCAGTTCTTC
>TRBJ2-5|TRBV11-2|-|-
CASSLDRRLETQYF
TGTGCCAGCAGCTTAGACCGGAGACTGGAGACCCAGTACTTC
>TRBJ2-7|TRBV28|-|TRBD2
CASSPRSPSSGDAYEQYF
TGTGCCAGCAGTCCAAGGTCCCCTTCTAGCGGGGATGCCTACGAGCAGTACTTC
>TRBJ2-3|TRBV4-2|-|-
CASSQEVTYSTDTQYF
TGTGCCAGCAGCCAAGAGGTCACCTACAGCACAGATACGCAGTATTTT
>TRBJ2-1|TRBV11-3|many|TRBD1
CASSPTGQKQFF
TGTGCCAGCAGCCCGACGGGACAGAAGCAGTTCTTC
>TRBJ2-3|TRBV6-2/TRBV6-3|many|TRBD1
CASTVGQGPTDTQYF
TGTGCCAGCACCGTAGGACAGGGGCCCACAGATACGCAGTATTTT
>TRBJ1-4|TRBV19|few|-
CASRVAEKLFF
TGTGCCAGTAGGGTAGCCGAAAAACTGTTTTTT
>TRBJ1-1|TRBV2|many|-
CASGRENTEAFF
TGTGCCAGCGGCAGGGAGAACACTGAAGCTTTCTTT
>TRBJ2-5|TRBV3-1|few|TRBD1
CASSARDRGRDLYF
TGTGCCAGCAGCGCCCGGGACAGGGGGCGAGATTTGTACTTC
>TRBJ1-1|TRBV7-9|many|-
CASSLPGRQVPEAFF
TGTGCCAGCAGCTTACCGGGACGCCAAGTGCCTGAAGCTTTCTTT
>TRBJ2-3|TRBV7-3|few|-
CASSLKGGDTQYF
TGTGCCAGCAGCTTAAAAGGGGGGGATACGCAGTATTTT
>TRBJ1-2|TRBV7-9|many|-
CASGRANYGYTF
TGTGCCAGCGGTCGGGCTAACTATGGCTACACCTTC
>TRBJ2-1|TRBV7-8|many|-
CASSLASQVGGEQFF
TGTGCCAGCAGCTTAGCCTCGCAGGTCGGGGGTGAGCAGTTCTTC
>TRBJ1-2|TRBV7-8|many|TRBD1
CASSIGTANYGYTF
TGTGCCAGCAGCATCGGGACAGCCAACTATGGCTACACCTTC
>TRBJ1-1|TRBV10-3|-|-
CAISDRSGNENTEAFF
TGTGCCATCAGTGACAGGTCAGGGAATGAGAACACTGAAGCTTTCTTT
>TRBJ1-2|TRBV3-1|many|-
CASSPPLSGNYGYTF
TGTGCCAGCAGCCCTCCTCTGTCCGGGAACTATGGCTACACCTTC
>TRBJ2-3|TRBV9|-|-
CASSVLADPSTDTQYF
TGTGCCAGCAGCGTGTTAGCGGATCCTAGCACAGATACGCAGTATTTT
>TRBJ2-2|TRBV2|many|-
CASSERGGQRAGELFF
TGTGCCAGCAGTGAAAGGGGGGGACAGCGCGCCGGGGAGCTGTTTTTT
>TRBJ2-7|TRBV7-2|many|-
CASSFYYEQYF
TGTGCCAGCAGCTTTTACTACGAGCAGTACTTC